A selection of T cell receptor beta chains follows, all from one sample in a study of control samples from healthy donors and cancer patients. Method: immunoSEQ multiplex PCR; TCRdb's copy keeps in-frame clones and lacks some. The sample yields 100,000 to 150,000 clones, around 93% seen once. Sequenced sample: blood. The receptors shown here come from a woman between 45 and 65 years old in good health. Each CDR3 is given without its conserved first and last residue. Each record gives: J gene, V gene, CDR3 protein.

j_call: TRBJ2-4; v_call: TRBV14; cdr3_aa: ASSGEASGGLAKNIQY
j_call: TRBJ2-5; v_call: TRBV9; cdr3_aa: ASSVELAQETQY
j_call: .; v_call: TRBV27; cdr3_aa: ASSSTGWGETQY
j_call: TRBJ2-5; v_call: TRBV23-1; cdr3_aa: ASSHGLAGPEETQY
j_call: TRBJ1-2; v_call: TRBV5-4; cdr3_aa: AARTGGANYGHT
j_call: TRBJ2-3; v_call: TRBV7-8; cdr3_aa: ASSLRSHTDTQY
j_call: TRBJ2-7; v_call: TRBV3-1/TRBV3-2; cdr3_aa: ASSQVLAGGHEQY
j_call: TRBJ2-2; v_call: TRBV18; cdr3_aa: ASSPRSGNSGELF
j_call: TRBJ1-3; v_call: TRBV13; cdr3_aa: ASSSRVSGNTIY
j_call: TRBJ1-2; v_call: TRBV19; cdr3_aa: ASMPSRGPYGYT
j_call: TRBJ1-1; v_call: TRBV29-1; cdr3_aa: SVVPEAF
j_call: TRBJ2-7; v_call: TRBV5-6; cdr3_aa: ASSSKQGAGGEYEQY
j_call: TRBJ2-2; v_call: TRBV25-1; cdr3_aa: ASSPDRDTGELF
j_call: TRBJ2-3; v_call: TRBV5-1; cdr3_aa: ASRTVGGGTDTQY
j_call: TRBJ1-5; v_call: TRBV18; cdr3_aa: ASSPGQGTSNQPQH
j_call: TRBJ1-5; v_call: TRBV18; cdr3_aa: ASSPDRVRQPQH
j_call: TRBJ2-1; v_call: TRBV20-1; cdr3_aa: SANQNNEQF
j_call: TRBJ2-5; v_call: TRBV12-5; cdr3_aa: ASGLGAGGLQETQY
j_call: TRBJ1-2; v_call: TRBV28; cdr3_aa: ASSLIPTGGGGYT
j_call: TRBJ2-3; v_call: TRBV5-1; cdr3_aa: ASSLSGLLSTDTQY
j_call: TRBJ1-1; v_call: TRBV11-2; cdr3_aa: ASSLSSSQTEAF
j_call: TRBJ1-4; v_call: TRBV19; cdr3_aa: ASLQGSNEKLF
j_call: TRBJ2-7; v_call: TRBV27; cdr3_aa: ASSLEQGIPYEQY
j_call: TRBJ1-6; v_call: TRBV18; cdr3_aa: ASSRTNQGLDNSPLH
j_call: TRBJ1-1; v_call: TRBV30; cdr3_aa: AWSRHLNTEAF
j_call: TRBJ1-3; v_call: TRBV11-3; cdr3_aa: ASSLAYTPPLGNTIY